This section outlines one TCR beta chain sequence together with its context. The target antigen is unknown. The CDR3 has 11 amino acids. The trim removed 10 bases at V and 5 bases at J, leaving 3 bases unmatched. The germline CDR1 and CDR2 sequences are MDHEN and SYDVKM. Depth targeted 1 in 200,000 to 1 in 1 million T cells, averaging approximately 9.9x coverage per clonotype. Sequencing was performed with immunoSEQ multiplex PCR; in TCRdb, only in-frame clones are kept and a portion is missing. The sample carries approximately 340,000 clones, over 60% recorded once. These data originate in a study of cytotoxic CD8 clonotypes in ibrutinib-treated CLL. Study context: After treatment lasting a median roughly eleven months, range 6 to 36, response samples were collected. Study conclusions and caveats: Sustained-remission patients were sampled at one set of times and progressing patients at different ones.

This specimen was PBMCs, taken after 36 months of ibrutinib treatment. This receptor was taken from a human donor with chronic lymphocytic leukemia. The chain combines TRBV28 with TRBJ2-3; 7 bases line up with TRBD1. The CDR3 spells CATTGVDTQYF. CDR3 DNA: TGTGCCACTACAGGGGTAGATACGCAGTATTTT.